This is a list of T cell receptor beta chains from one sample in a study of T cells expressing NK-cell markers. TCRdb processed the 5' RACE reads again and assigns one entry to each CDR3 protein, with no DNA. The sample has about 460,000 distinct CDR3 sequences. Sequencing was performed on blood T cells: a sorted CD56 or NKG2C T cell subset, CD4+ or CD8+ T cells, or bulk PBMC T cells (not recorded which). Source of these receptors: a woman in her fifties or sixties in good health. Each CDR3 is given with its conserved first and last residue.

>TRBV13|TRBJ2-5
CASSSRGAGDDETQYF
>TRBV19|TRBJ2-1
CASSMGTSGGREQFF
>TRBV7-9|TRBJ2-1
CASSPEGRPGNEQFF
>TRBV5-1|TRBJ2-2
CASSLQGRDTGELFF
>TRBV20-1|TRBJ2-1
CSAPGFDRGDEQFF
>TRBV2|TRBJ2-3
CASSEAGTFTDTQYF
>TRBV18|TRBJ2-1
CASSPRTGKRDEQFF
>TRBV5-1|TRBJ2-2
CASSPRDTEGAGELFF
>TRBV28|TRBJ2-7
CASSGSTGNYEQYF
>TRBV4-1|TRBJ1-4
CASSRAWTEKLFF
>TRBV28|TRBJ2-1
CASRLRGQGYNEQFF
>TRBV7-8|TRBJ1-3
CASSLEGRGNTIYF
>TRBV5-1|TRBJ1-1
CASSPIGQGEGTEAFF
>TRBV5-6|TRBJ2-2
CASSLAGGHAGELFF
>TRBV14|TRBJ2-2
CASSRRGRNTGELFF
>TRBV12-3/TRBV12-4|TRBJ2-1
CASSLFRLGGGGNEQFF
>TRBV12-5|TRBJ2-5
CASGAERIGTQYF
>TRBV24-1|TRBJ2-2
CATSNPRLNTGELFF
>TRBV5-5|TRBJ2-3
CASSRQGGDTQYF
>TRBV5-1|TRBJ2-3
CASSLVLSGRKDTQYF
>TRBV21-1|TRBJ2-3
CASSYRTSVTRDTQYF
>TRBV10-3|TRBJ2-7
CAISEFQGPYEQYF
>TRBV2|TRBJ2-7
CASSTRDRVYEQYF
>TRBV5-1|TRBJ2-1
CASSLSSWRAENEQFF
>TRBV3-1|TRBJ2-3
CASSQSPGGSTPNTQYF
>TRBV20-1|TRBJ2-3
CSARFPSGKSGAQYF
>TRBV3-1|TRBJ1-6
CASSQGGERPPLHF
>TRBV12-3/TRBV12-4|TRBJ1-5
CASSFSGGSNQPQHF
>TRBV6-2/TRBV6-3|TRBJ2-3
CASSSYAGTLSTDTQYF
>TRBV10-3|TRBJ2-1
CATSGLAGVVNEQFF
>TRBV6-6|TRBJ2-1
CASSYGRQFEQFF
>TRBV27|TRBJ2-3
CASSLLGERTDTQYF
>TRBV4-1|TRBJ2-3
CASSQVLSGGAADTQYF
>TRBV27|TRBJ2-3
CASSSKQTGGAADTQYF
>TRBV10-3|TRBJ2-3
CAISGSEEDTQYF
>TRBV12-3/TRBV12-4|TRBJ2-7
CASSPPLAGGSYEQYF
>TRBV7-2|TRBJ2-7
CASSPEGWGSYEQYF
>TRBV25-1|TRBJ2-3
CASRRQGIADTQYF
>TRBV20-1|TRBJ1-5
CSAIPGTANQPQHF
>TRBV18|TRBJ2-5
CASSPTGLVTASYQETQYF
>TRBV14|TRBJ2-2
CASSQVGAAGELFF
>TRBV4-1|TRBJ1-1
CASSHLNTEAFF
>TRBV5-1|TRBJ2-7
CASIVQGPDEQYF
>TRBV6-6|TRBJ2-7
CASSYSVGGYEQYF
>TRBV27|TRBJ1-1
CASRHGGYTEAFF
>TRBV12-3/TRBV12-4|TRBJ1-4
CASSLDQGAWEKLFF
>TRBV18|TRBJ2-4
CASSPSAGGPTGNIQYF
>TRBV7-2|TRBJ1-4
CASSRALKREKLFF
>TRBV11-2|TRBJ2-3
CASSLGPRDQYF